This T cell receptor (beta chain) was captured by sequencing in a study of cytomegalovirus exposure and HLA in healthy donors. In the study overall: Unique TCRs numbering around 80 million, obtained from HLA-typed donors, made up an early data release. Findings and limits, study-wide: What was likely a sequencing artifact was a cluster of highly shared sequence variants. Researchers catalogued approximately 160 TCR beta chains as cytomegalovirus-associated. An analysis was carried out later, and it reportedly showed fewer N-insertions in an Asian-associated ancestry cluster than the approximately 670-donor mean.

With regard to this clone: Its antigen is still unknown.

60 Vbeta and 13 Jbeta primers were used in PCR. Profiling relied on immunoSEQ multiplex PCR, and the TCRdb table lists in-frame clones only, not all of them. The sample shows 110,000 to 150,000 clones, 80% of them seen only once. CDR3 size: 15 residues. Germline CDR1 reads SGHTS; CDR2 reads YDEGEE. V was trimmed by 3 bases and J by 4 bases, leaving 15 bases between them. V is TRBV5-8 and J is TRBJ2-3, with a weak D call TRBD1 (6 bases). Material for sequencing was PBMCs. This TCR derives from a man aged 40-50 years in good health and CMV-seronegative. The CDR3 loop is CASSSNRVGADTQYF. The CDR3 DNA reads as TGTGCCAGCAGCTCAAACAGGGTCGGCGCAGATACGCAGTATTTT.